The 27 T cell receptor beta chains below were found in one sample sequenced in a study of blood T cell repertoires in COVID-19. The assay was immunoSEQ multiplex PCR, and TCRdb's table has in-frame clones only and misses some. The sample holds around 170,000 clones; 80% to 90% are singletons and the top ten take around 2.9%. Sequenced sample: peripheral blood. The receptor set was obtained from a man aged 55-75 years with acute or convalescent COVID-19.

The genes are TRBV5-4 and TRBJ2-1, with 8 bases aligning to TRBD2. This CDR3 has 14 residues. V shed 4 bases, J shed 0 bases, and the junction held 0 bases outside the gene matches. Germline V gene lookup returns CDR1 SGHNT and CDR2 YYREEE (reference sequence). CDR3 amino acids: CASSRGGSYNEQFF. The CDR3 nucleotides read TGTGCCAGCAGCCGGGGGGGCTCCTACAATGAGCAGTTCTTC.

The chain combines TRBV6-2 or TRBV6-3 with TRBJ2-4; 7 bases fit TRBD1. The CDR3 is made up of 18 amino acids. Germline V CDR1 and CDR2: MNHEY, SVGEGT. After removal of 5 bases from V and 3 bases from J, the junction contained 16 bases not matched to a gene. The CDR3 protein is CASSTGTGQLTLKNIQYF. The CDR3, as DNA: TGTGCCAGCAGTACGGGAACGGGACAGCTAACACTCAAAAACATTCAGTACTTC.

This sequence joins TRBV10-3 and TRBJ1-6; D gene unclear. The CDR3 spans 15 residues. Looked up from germline, CDR1 is ENHRY and CDR2 is SYGVKD. V lost 6 bases and J 0 bases, leaving 9 bases between the germline ends. CDR3 nucleotide sequence: TGTGCCATCAGGGTACAGAGCTCCTATAATTCACCCCTCCACTTT. This encodes CAIRVQSSYNSPLHF.

The J gene is TRBJ2-6, the V gene TRBV5-1; D might be TRBD2 (7 bases). V was pared by 7 bases and J by 0 bases, with 17 bases between. From germline, CDR1 is SGHRS and CDR2 YFSETQ. The CDR3 loop spans 17 amino acids. CDR3 region: CASVPGGGSSGANVLTF. As DNA, the CDR3 is TGCGCCAGCGTACCGGGGGGCGGATCCTCTGGGGCCAACGTCCTGACTTTC.

The V call is TRBV7-9, the J call TRBJ2-3; TRBD2 might be the D (6 bases). The germline CDR1 and CDR2 sequences are SEHNR and FQNEAQ (reference sequence). This CDR3 has 15 residues. Between the trimmed V and J ends, which lost 4 bases and 1 base, there was a span of 12 bases. CDR3: CASSSWDFRTDTQYF. The CDR3 nucleotides are TGTGCCAGCAGCTCCTGGGACTTTCGCACAGATACGCAGTATTTT.

This chain links TRBV24-1 with TRBJ2-1, with 8 positions matching TRBD2. V lost 3 bases to trimming and J lost 2 bases; unmatched junction nucleotides: 2. CDR1 is KGHDR, CDR2 SFDVKD, per germline. The CDR3 is made up of 15 amino acids. The CDR3 DNA is TGTGCCACCAGTGATCCTAGCGGGCCCTACAATGAGCAGTTCTTC. Its translation: CATSDPSGPYNEQFF.

This CDR3 is CASSPGQGNYGYTF. Written as DNA, the CDR3 is TGTGCCAGCTCACCGGGGCAGGGGAACTATGGCTACACCTTC. The chain is built from TRBV18 and TRBJ1-2, with D maybe TRBD1 (6 bases). The CDR3 extends over 14 amino acids. V was pared by 3 bases and J by 2 bases, with 10 bases between. CDR1 is KGHSH and CDR2 is LQKENI in the germline V gene.

The rearrangement uses TRBV5-1 and TRBJ1-6; 7 positions match TRBD1. V gave up 4 bases and J gave up 7 bases; unmatched junction bases: 5. Germline V gene lookup returns CDR1 SGHRS and CDR2 YFSETQ. The CDR3 length is 14 residues. This CDR3 reads CASSPRTGNSPLHF. The CDR3 region has the DNA TGCGCCAGCAGCCCACGGACAGGAAATTCACCCCTCCACTTT.

The chain recombines TRBV7-9 with TRBJ1-4; possible D gene TRBD1, 5 bases. Germline CDR1 reads SEHNR; CDR2 reads FQNEAQ (reference sequence). The CDR3 sequence is 15 residues long. Trimming removed 5 bases from V and 7 bases from J, with 17 bases in between. Here the CDR3 reads CASSLGQRPGEKLFF. The CDR3 nucleotides are TGTGCCAGCAGCCTCGGACAACGTCCAGGTGAAAAACTGTTTTTT. Filled out from reference TRBV7-9 and TRBJ1-4, the complete variable domain reads DTGVSQNPRHKITKRGQNVTFRCDPISEHNRLYWYRQTLGQGPEFLTYFQNEAQLEKSRLLSDRFSAERPKGSFSTLEIQRTEQGDSAMYLCASSLGQRPGEKLFFGSGTQLSVL.

The J gene is TRBJ2-7, the V gene TRBV19; 9 positions match TRBD1. This CDR3 spans 12 amino acids. V dropped 11 bases and J dropped 7; count of bases not matched to a gene: 9. CDR1 and CDR2 from the germline V gene are LNHDA and SQIVND (reference sequence). CDR3 sequence (DNA): TGTGCCGGACAGGGGAGGTTAGGAGAGCAGTACTTC. Protein: CAGQGRLGEQYF.

The rearrangement links TRBV18 to TRBJ2-3, with 8 bases lining up with TRBD1. The junction had 4 bases not matched to a gene; V was cut back by 0 bases and J by 5 bases. Germline CDR1 is KGHSH and CDR2 is LQKENI. There are 15 residues in the CDR3. The CDR3 DNA reads as TGTGCCAGCTCACCACCCGGACAGGGTTTAGATACGCAGTATTTT. It encodes CASSPPGQGLDTQYF.

The chain is built from TRBV5-1 and TRBJ1-5; weak D call: TRBD1 (5 bases). V was trimmed by 0 bases and J by 4 bases, leaving 11 bases between them. CDR3 length: 15 amino acids. Per germline, CDR1 SGHRS and CDR2 YFSETQ. CDR3 in DNA: TGCGCCAGCAGCTTGGACGGGGGTTGGAATCAGCCCCAGCATTTT. Its translation: CASSLDGGWNQPQHF.

The gene calls are TRBV6-2 or TRBV6-3 and TRBJ1-1; a weak D match, TRBD1 (6 bases). Germline V CDR1 and CDR2: MNHEY, SVGEGT. The CDR3 has 16 amino acids. Trimming took 2 bases from V and 0 from J, leaving 13 bases between them. CDR3 nucleotides: TGTGCCAGCAGTTACCTCGGTGGGGGCTTGAACACTGAAGCTTTCTTT. Residues: CASSYLGGGLNTEAFF.

Only a few counts were recorded for this clone. This chain connects TRBV30 to TRBJ1-6; no clear D. The CDR3 spans 16 residues. Germline V CDR1 and CDR2: GTSNPN, SVGIG (reference sequence). V was pared by 5 bases and J by 0 bases, with 14 bases between. Here the CDR3 DNA reads TGTGCCTGGGCCGACAAGACCAGCTCCTATAATTCACCCCTCCACTTT. As protein: CAWADKTSSYNSPLHF.

The chain uses TRBV19 and TRBJ2-3; possible D gene TRBD2, 5 bases. This CDR3 spans 18 amino acids. The V end lost 0 bases, the J end lost 2 bases, and 18 bases lay between the germline ends. Germline CDR1 LNHDA, CDR2 SQIVND (reference sequence). The CDR3 DNA reads TGTGCCAGTAGTATAGACTCTAGTAGCGAGGTCCCCACAGATACGCAGTATTTT. It yields the protein CASSIDSSSEVPTDTQYF.

This chain joins TRBV6-1 and TRBJ1-1; D is ambiguous. Germline V lookup: CDR1 MNHNS, CDR2 SASEGT. Between the trimmed V and J ends, which lost 2 bases and 11 bases, there was a span of 18 bases. This CDR3 is built from 14 residues. The CDR3 reads CASSEKWAGRGAFF. The CDR3 DNA reads as TGTGCCAGCAGTGAAAAGTGGGCCGGCCGTGGGGCTTTCTTT.

J is TRBJ1-5 and V is TRBV3-1 (or the pseudogene TRBV3-2); 8 nucleotides agree with TRBD1. The V gene's germline CDR1 is LGHDT and CDR2 YNNKEL (reference sequence). V trimming: 2 bases; J trimming: 7 bases; junction bases outside the gene matches: 7. This CDR3 contains 15 residues. The CDR3 reads CASSQPGQGGQPQHF. CDR3 nucleotides: TGTGCCAGCAGCCAACCTGGACAGGGCGGACAGCCCCAGCATTTT.

The chain has TRBV7-8 and TRBJ2-5; D remains unclear. The V end was cut by 5 bases, the J end by 4 bases, with 8 bases between. The CDR3 is 12 residues long. Germline CDR1 is SGHVS and CDR2 is FQNEAQ. This CDR3 reads CASSLSLETQYF. CDR3 DNA: TGTGCCAGCAGCCTCTCGTTAGAGACCCAGTACTTC.

The V gene is TRBV19, the J gene TRBJ1-5, with D possibly being TRBD1 (6 bases). Germline values: CDR1 LNHDA, CDR2 SQIVND (reference sequence). Trimming pared 8 bases from V and 1 base from J, leaving 12 bases between. There are 14 residues in the CDR3. CDR3 sequence reads: CASYERGSNQPQHF. As DNA, the CDR3 is TGTGCCAGTTACGAGAGGGGGAGCAATCAGCCCCAGCATTTT.

The CDR3 DNA reads as TGTGCCACCCAGCCGTGGAGGGATAGCAATCAGCCCCAGCATTTT. This codes for CATQPWRDSNQPQHF. This chain joins TRBV27 and TRBJ1-5; D is ambiguous. CDR1 is MNHEY, CDR2 SMNVEV, per germline (reference sequence). V lost 10 bases and J 0 bases, leaving 16 bases between the germline ends. The CDR3 consists of 15 residues.

V gene TRBV27 combines with J gene TRBJ1-2, with D maybe TRBD1 (6 bases). The germline gives CDR1 MNHEY, CDR2 SMNVEV (reference sequence). The V gene lost 6 bases and the J gene lost 8 bases, with 13 bases spanning the gap. This CDR3 comprises 12 residues. DNA for the CDR3: TGTGCCAGCAGCCCGACAGGTCGAGGCTACACCTTC. This encodes CASSPTGRGYTF.

This rearrangement joins TRBV5-4 to TRBJ2-1, with 9 bases matching TRBD2. Looked up from germline, CDR1 is SGHNT and CDR2 is YYREEE (reference sequence). V shed 4 bases, J shed 1 base, and the junction held 6 bases outside the gene matches. The length of the CDR3 is 16 residues. The CDR3 protein is CASSRASGGSYNEQFF. DNA for the CDR3: TGTGCCAGCAGCCGAGCGAGCGGGGGGTCCTACAATGAGCAGTTCTTC. Full variable domain (outside the CDR3, taken from reference TRBV5-4 and TRBJ2-1): ETGVTQSPTHLIKTRGQQVTLRCSSQSGHNTVSWYQQALGQGPQFIFQYYREEENGRGNFPPRFSGLQFPNYSSELNVNALELDDSALYLCASSRASGGSYNEQFFGPGTRLTVL.

This clone was observed once. The chain employs TRBV5-1 and TRBJ1-1, with D uncertain. Germline V lookup: CDR1 SGHRS, CDR2 YFSETQ. V lost 5 bases and J lost 5, with 7 bases in between. CDR3 length equals 11 residues. As DNA, the CDR3 is TGCGCCAGCAGATCAACAACTGAAGCTTTCTTT. Translation: CASRSTTEAFF.

V is TRBV23-1 and J is TRBJ2-3, with 8 nucleotides matching TRBD1. TRBV23-1 is identified as an open reading frame with a role that is uncertain. Germline trimming cut 3 bases from V and 0 bases from J; bases unmatched to any gene: 5. This CDR3 spans 16 amino acids. The CDR3 region is CASSHSGGGSTDTQYF. In DNA, the CDR3 is TGCGCCAGCAGTCATTCAGGGGGCGGGAGCACAGATACGCAGTATTTT.

V usage is TRBV4-1 and J usage is TRBJ1-2; TRBD1 matches at 8 bases. CDR3 length: 15 residues. V lost 2 bases, J lost 4 bases, and 6 bases stayed unmatched. Looked up from germline, CDR1 is MGHRA and CDR2 is YSYEKL. CDR3 coding DNA: TGCGCCAGCAGCCAACCCGGACAGGGAATCTATGGCTACACCTTC. Residues: CASSQPGQGIYGYTF.

The DNA for the CDR3 is TGTGCCAGCAGCTTGGTCGGGGTCAGCACAGATACGCAGTATTTT. Residues: CASSLVGVSTDTQYF. The chain uses TRBV5-4 and TRBJ2-3; D may be TRBD2 (5 bases). Trimming pared 0 bases from V and 0 bases from J, leaving 8 bases between. Germline V gives CDR1 SGHNT, CDR2 YYREEE (reference sequence). The CDR3 is made up of 15 amino acids.

This rearrangement joins TRBV4-1 to TRBJ1-4; D gene uncertain. Germline CDR1 and CDR2: MGHRA and YSYEKL. There are 16 residues in the CDR3. The V end lost 0 bases, the J end lost 7 bases, and 15 bases lay between the germline ends. The CDR3: CASSQDPRAISEKLFF. The CDR3 nucleotides read TGCGCCAGCAGCCAAGATCCGAGGGCTATTAGTGAAAAACTGTTTTTT.